The rows below give T cell receptor beta chains drawn from one sample of a study of blood T cell repertoires in COVID-19. Sequenced by immunoSEQ multiplex PCR; TCRdb stores in-frame clones only, minus some. The sample gives some 180,000 clones, over 80% of which show up once; roughly 3.2% is in the top ten. Sequencing was performed on PBMCs or T cells enriched from blood (not recorded which). The receptors derive from a woman between 25 and 40 years old who had been exposed to COVID-19. The CDR3 runs from the conserved cysteine through the conserved F or W. D genes are given only for firm matches. Only part of the rows carry a size: once, few, many, or a class if the clone is expanded.

clone_size: once; j_call: TRBJ2-2; v_call: TRBV4-1; d_call: TRBD1; cdr3_aa: CASSHRQGTKNTGELFF; cdr3_nt: TGCGCCAGCAGCCACCGACAGGGGACAAAGAACACCGGGGAGCTGTTTTTT
clone_size: .; j_call: TRBJ1-2; v_call: TRBV3-1/TRBV3-2; d_call: .; cdr3_aa: CASRHRGDYGYTF; cdr3_nt: TGTGCCAGCAGACATCGGGGGGACTATGGCTACACCTTC
clone_size: .; j_call: TRBJ2-7; v_call: TRBV9; d_call: .; cdr3_aa: CASSGGTEYEQYF; cdr3_nt: TGTGCCAGCAGCGGGGGGACTGAGTACGAGCAGTACTTC
clone_size: .; j_call: TRBJ2-7; v_call: TRBV19; d_call: .; cdr3_aa: CASSIDYSYEQYF; cdr3_nt: TGTGCCAGTAGTATAGACTACTCCTACGAGCAGTACTTC
clone_size: .; j_call: TRBJ2-7; v_call: TRBV3-1/TRBV3-2; d_call: .; cdr3_aa: CASSQEPSSSAEQYF; cdr3_nt: TGTGCCAGCAGCCAAGAGCCTAGCAGTTCGGCCGAGCAGTACTTC
clone_size: .; j_call: TRBJ2-1; v_call: TRBV10-3; d_call: TRBD2; cdr3_aa: CAIIGEGNEQFF; cdr3_nt: TGTGCCATCATAGGGGAGGGCAATGAGCAGTTCTTC
clone_size: .; j_call: TRBJ1-1; v_call: TRBV6-5; d_call: TRBD1; cdr3_aa: CASSYGTATSEAFF; cdr3_nt: TGTGCCAGCAGTTACGGGACAGCCACCTCTGAAGCTTTCTTT
clone_size: once; j_call: TRBJ1-6; v_call: TRBV9; d_call: .; cdr3_aa: CASSPEFSRSPLHF; cdr3_nt: TGTGCCAGCAGCCCTGAGTTCTCGAGGTCACCCCTCCACTTT
clone_size: .; j_call: TRBJ1-3; v_call: TRBV19; d_call: .; cdr3_aa: CASSITGNGNTIYF; cdr3_nt: TGTGCCAGTAGTATAACAGGGAATGGAAACACCATATATTTT
clone_size: few; j_call: TRBJ2-7; v_call: TRBV2; d_call: .; cdr3_aa: CASRVGQGSSSYEQYF; cdr3_nt: TGTGCCAGCAGGGTGGGGCAGGGGTCTAGCTCCTACGAGCAGTACTTC
clone_size: .; j_call: TRBJ1-2; v_call: TRBV4-1; d_call: .; cdr3_aa: CASSPLGAVDYGYTF; cdr3_nt: TGCGCCAGCAGCCCGTTGGGGGCAGTCGACTATGGCTACACCTTC
clone_size: .; j_call: TRBJ2-4; v_call: TRBV5-1; d_call: TRBD1; cdr3_aa: CASSPEASRDSARLAKNIQYF; cdr3_nt: TGCGCCAGCAGCCCCGAGGCGTCCCGGGACAGTGCCCGGCTAGCCAAAAACATTCAGTACTTC
clone_size: .; j_call: TRBJ1-2; v_call: TRBV7-8; d_call: .; cdr3_aa: CASSPRGRAIVYGYTF; cdr3_nt: TGTGCCAGCAGCCCCCGCGGGAGGGCGATTGTCTATGGCTACACCTTC
clone_size: .; j_call: TRBJ2-1; v_call: TRBV9; d_call: TRBD2; cdr3_aa: CASRASGGAGNEQFF; cdr3_nt: TGCGCCAGCAGAGCGAGCGGGGGGGCGGGGAATGAGCAGTTCTTC
clone_size: .; j_call: TRBJ2-2; v_call: TRBV5-1; d_call: TRBD2; cdr3_aa: CASSLVVAGSTGELFF; cdr3_nt: TGCGCCAGCAGCTTGGTGGTAGCGGGGAGCACCGGGGAGCTGTTTTTT
clone_size: .; j_call: TRBJ1-5; v_call: TRBV4-1; d_call: .; cdr3_aa: CASSLKRGENQPQHF; cdr3_nt: TGCGCCAGCAGCCTCAAACGGGGAGAGAATCAGCCCCAGCATTTT
clone_size: .; j_call: TRBJ2-4; v_call: TRBV29-1; d_call: .; cdr3_aa: CSVEERHSKNIQYF; cdr3_nt: TGCAGCGTTGAAGAGCGTCACAGCAAAAACATTCAGTACTTC
clone_size: few; j_call: TRBJ1-2; v_call: TRBV7-2; d_call: .; cdr3_aa: CASRSNEDTGYGYTF; cdr3_nt: TGTGCCAGCAGATCAAACGAGGACACCGGCTATGGCTACACCTTC
clone_size: .; j_call: TRBJ2-1; v_call: TRBV4-1; d_call: TRBD2; cdr3_aa: CASSQEGGGAENEQFF; cdr3_nt: TGCGCCAGCAGCCAAGAAGGCGGGGGGGCTGAAAATGAGCAGTTCTTC
clone_size: .; j_call: TRBJ1-6; v_call: TRBV4-1; d_call: .; cdr3_aa: CASSQGQDNSPLHF; cdr3_nt: TGCGCCAGCAGCCAAGGACAAGATAATTCACCCCTCCACTTT
clone_size: once; j_call: TRBJ1-5; v_call: TRBV5-5; d_call: TRBD1; cdr3_aa: CASSLPGTGGWNSNQPQHF; cdr3_nt: TGTGCCAGCAGCCTTCCAGGGACAGGGGGCTGGAATAGCAATCAGCCCCAGCATTTT
clone_size: .; j_call: TRBJ2-5; v_call: TRBV7-2; d_call: TRBD2; cdr3_aa: CASSLKLAGNLETQYF; cdr3_nt: TGTGCCAGCAGCTTAAAACTAGCGGGGAATTTGGAGACCCAGTACTTC
clone_size: .; j_call: TRBJ1-4; v_call: TRBV2; d_call: .; cdr3_aa: CASSGTTTAATNEKLFF; cdr3_nt: TGTGCCAGCAGCGGCACCACGACCGCGGCAACTAATGAAAAACTGTTTTTT
clone_size: once; j_call: TRBJ2-7; v_call: TRBV20-1; d_call: .; cdr3_aa: CSATQGNEQYF; cdr3_nt: TGCAGTGCTACACAGGGCAACGAGCAGTACTTC
clone_size: .; j_call: TRBJ1-4; v_call: TRBV19; d_call: TRBD1; cdr3_aa: CAISDRAHNEKLFF; cdr3_nt: TGTGCCATCTCTGACAGGGCGCACAATGAAAAACTGTTTTTT
clone_size: few; j_call: TRBJ2-7; v_call: TRBV5-1; d_call: .; cdr3_aa: CASSLAATAISYEQYF; cdr3_nt: TGCGCCAGCAGCTTGGCTGCGACAGCTATTTCCTACGAGCAGTACTTC
clone_size: .; j_call: TRBJ2-2; v_call: TRBV10-2; d_call: TRBD1; cdr3_aa: CASRGTGESSGELFF; cdr3_nt: TGCGCCAGCAGGGGGACAGGGGAAAGTTCCGGGGAGCTGTTTTTT
clone_size: .; j_call: TRBJ2-3; v_call: TRBV6-5; d_call: TRBD2; cdr3_aa: CASSLMGGSTDTQYF; cdr3_nt: TGTGCCAGCAGCCTGATGGGGGGGAGCACAGATACGCAGTATTTT
clone_size: .; j_call: TRBJ1-5; v_call: TRBV7-8; d_call: .; cdr3_aa: CASSLVPGSIWTQHF; cdr3_nt: TGTGCCAGCAGCTTAGTCCCAGGGTCGATATGGACCCAGCATTTT
clone_size: .; j_call: TRBJ2-2; v_call: TRBV7-7; d_call: TRBD1; cdr3_aa: CASSLGTGNTGELFF; cdr3_nt: TGTGCCAGCAGCTTAGGGACAGGGAACACCGGGGAGCTGTTTTTT
clone_size: .; j_call: TRBJ1-2; v_call: TRBV9; d_call: .; cdr3_aa: CASSVEAGPLANYGYTF; cdr3_nt: TGTGCCAGCAGCGTAGAGGCAGGCCCATTAGCTAACTATGGCTACACCTTC
clone_size: .; j_call: TRBJ2-7; v_call: TRBV25-1; d_call: .; cdr3_aa: CASSEADSSYEQYF; cdr3_nt: TGTGCCAGCAGTGAGGCCGACAGCAGCTACGAGCAGTACTTC
clone_size: .; j_call: TRBJ2-3; v_call: TRBV3-1/TRBV3-2; d_call: TRBD2; cdr3_aa: CASSPLGGGARTQYF; cdr3_nt: TGTGCCAGCAGTCCTCTTGGCGGGGGGGCCCGAACGCAGTATTTT
clone_size: .; j_call: TRBJ2-7; v_call: TRBV29-1; d_call: .; cdr3_aa: CSVEVGQGPYEQYF; cdr3_nt: TGCAGCGTTGAAGTGGGGCAGGGTCCCTACGAGCAGTACTTC
clone_size: .; j_call: TRBJ2-3; v_call: TRBV9; d_call: .; cdr3_aa: CASSVLGLSTDTQYF; cdr3_nt: TGTGCCAGCAGCGTCCTGGGACTTAGCACAGATACGCAGTATTTT
clone_size: few; j_call: TRBJ2-7; v_call: TRBV27; d_call: TRBD1; cdr3_aa: CASRSDRVFTTTSNSYEQYF; cdr3_nt: TGTGCCAGCAGAAGTGACAGGGTGTTCACCACTACTTCGAACTCCTACGAGCAGTACTTC
clone_size: few; j_call: TRBJ2-4; v_call: TRBV15; d_call: TRBD1; cdr3_aa: CATSRDRTGSLLGF; cdr3_nt: TGTGCCACCAGCAGAGATCGGACAGGGAGTTTACTAGGCTTC
clone_size: .; j_call: TRBJ1-1; v_call: TRBV27; d_call: .; cdr3_aa: CASSLVLGRTEAFF; cdr3_nt: TGTGCCAGCAGTTTAGTATTAGGCAGGACTGAAGCTTTCTTT
clone_size: .; j_call: TRBJ2-3; v_call: TRBV15; d_call: TRBD1; cdr3_aa: CATSATVPGTGINTDTQYF; cdr3_nt: TGTGCCACCAGCGCTACCGTACCTGGGACAGGGATAAACACAGATACGCAGTATTTT
clone_size: .; j_call: TRBJ2-7; v_call: TRBV18; d_call: TRBD1; cdr3_aa: CASSGQGSSYEQYF; cdr3_nt: TGTGCCAGCTCAGGACAGGGATCCTCCTACGAGCAGTACTTC
clone_size: .; j_call: TRBJ2-2; v_call: TRBV7-8; d_call: .; cdr3_aa: CASSSASGPAGELFF; cdr3_nt: TGTGCCAGCAGCTCCGCCAGCGGGCCCGCCGGGGAGCTGTTTTTT
clone_size: few; j_call: TRBJ1-1; v_call: TRBV9; d_call: .; cdr3_aa: CASSEEGRANTEAFF; cdr3_nt: TGTGCCAGCAGCGAGGAAGGCAGGGCGAACACTGAAGCTTTCTTT
clone_size: few; j_call: TRBJ2-1; v_call: TRBV11-2; d_call: .; cdr3_aa: CASSQRRRLDSYNEQFF; cdr3_nt: TGTGCCAGCAGCCAACGACGTCGACTGGACTCCTACAATGAGCAGTTCTTC
clone_size: .; j_call: TRBJ2-5; v_call: TRBV16; d_call: TRBD2; cdr3_aa: CASSQSGGVPPETQYF; cdr3_nt: TGTGCCAGCAGCCAATCGGGGGGGGTCCCGCCGGAGACCCAGTACTTC
clone_size: .; j_call: TRBJ2-7; v_call: TRBV19; d_call: TRBD1; cdr3_aa: CASSGQGSSYEQYF; cdr3_nt: TGTGCCAGTAGTGGACAGGGGTCCTCCTACGAGCAGTACTTC
clone_size: .; j_call: TRBJ1-4; v_call: TRBV12-3/TRBV12-4; d_call: .; cdr3_aa: CASSRQTGEKLFF; cdr3_nt: TGTGCCAGCAGCCGTCAAACGGGTGAAAAACTGTTTTTT
clone_size: .; j_call: TRBJ1-5; v_call: TRBV6-2/TRBV6-3; d_call: .; cdr3_aa: CASSYSTRGGNQPQHF; cdr3_nt: TGTGCCAGCAGTTACTCGACAAGGGGCGGCAATCAGCCCCAGCATTTT
clone_size: .; j_call: TRBJ2-5; v_call: TRBV18; d_call: .; cdr3_aa: CASSPPVPTTQYF; cdr3_nt: TGTGCCAGCTCACCACCGGTTCCAACAACCCAGTACTTC
clone_size: .; j_call: TRBJ1-1; v_call: TRBV18; d_call: .; cdr3_aa: CASSPIQGDYTEAFF; cdr3_nt: TGTGCCAGCTCTCCCATCCAGGGCGACTACACTGAAGCTTTCTTT
clone_size: .; j_call: TRBJ1-6; v_call: TRBV5-6; d_call: .; cdr3_aa: CASSLDPGSSYNSPLHF; cdr3_nt: TGTGCCAGCAGCTTGGATCCGGGGAGCTCCTATAATTCACCCCTCCACTTT
clone_size: once; j_call: TRBJ1-1; v_call: TRBV30; d_call: .; cdr3_aa: CAWSSGKVTEAFF; cdr3_nt: TGTGCCTGGAGTAGCGGTAAGGTAACTGAAGCTTTCTTT
clone_size: .; j_call: TRBJ1-1; v_call: TRBV5-1; d_call: .; cdr3_aa: CASSLAEEAFF; cdr3_nt: TGCGCCAGCAGCTTGGCCGAGGAAGCTTTCTTT
clone_size: .; j_call: TRBJ1-2; v_call: TRBV7-9; d_call: .; cdr3_aa: CASSLANRPVTF; cdr3_nt: TGTGCCAGCAGCTTAGCTAACAGGCCCGTCACCTTC